The 14 T cell receptor beta chains below were found in one sample sequenced in a study of immune cell composition in non-small cell lung cancer. Here immunoSEQ multiplex PCR was the method, and the copy in TCRdb shows in-frame clones only, minus some. This table has 1,500 or so clones, roughly three quarters appearing once. The material sequenced was lung tumor tissue. The source is a human donor with non-small cell lung cancer.

This clone is labeled as hyperexpanded. V and J are TRBV19 and TRBJ2-2, with a tentative D call TRBD1 (6 bases). The CDR3 is 14 residues long. V lost 3 bases and J 4 bases, leaving 9 bases between the germline ends. Per germline, CDR1 LNHDA and CDR2 SQIVND (reference sequence). The CDR3 DNA reads TGTGCCAGTAGTATGGACAGAGCCACCGGGGAGCTGTTTTTT. Residues: CASSMDRATGELFF.

The chain uses TRBV2 and TRBJ1-5, with a weak D call TRBD1 (5 bases). Germline V lookup: CDR1 SNHLY, CDR2 FYNNEI. Trimming took off 7 bases at V and 3 bases at J, with 16 bases between the two ends. The CDR3 is made up of 15 amino acids. The CDR3 region is CASTVGGTANQPQHF. Here the CDR3 DNA reads TGTGCCAGCACGGTCGGAGGGACGGCCAATCAGCCCCAGCATTTT.

This clone was counted between two and nine times. V and J are TRBV2 and TRBJ1-5; 9 bases map to TRBD1. This CDR3 is built from 13 residues. Trimming at V came to 7 bases and at J to 5 bases, leaving 3 bases not matched to a gene. Germline V lookup: CDR1 SNHLY, CDR2 FYNNEI. The CDR3: CASTRDRDQPQHF. In DNA form, the CDR3 reads TGTGCCAGCACCAGGGACAGGGATCAGCCCCAGCATTTT.

This CDR3 is CSVEISGGLAASYEQYF. The CDR3 DNA is TGCAGCGTTGAAATATCTGGTGGACTAGCGGCCTCCTACGAGCAGTACTTC. J is TRBJ2-7 and V is TRBV29-1, with 10 bases that match TRBD2. Germline lookup yields CDR1 SQVTM and CDR2 ANQGSEA. V lost 2 bases, J lost 0 bases, and 10 bases stayed unmatched. The CDR3 runs to 17 residues.

The J gene is TRBJ2-6, the V gene TRBV5-1; possibly TRBD2 for D (5 bases). The CDR3 runs 17 residues. Per germline, CDR1 SGHRS and CDR2 YFSETQ. The V end lost 0 bases, the J end lost 1 base, and 11 bases lay between the germline ends. The CDR3 region has the DNA TGCGCCAGCAGCTTGGGAGATTGGAGGTCTGGGGCCAACGTCCTGACTTTC. The encoded protein is CASSLGDWRSGANVLTF.

The chain recombines TRBV10-3 with TRBJ1-1; TRBD1 might be the D (6 bases). The CDR3 is made up of 13 amino acids. V was trimmed by 4 bases and J by 8 bases, leaving 14 bases between them. From germline, CDR1 is ENHRY and CDR2 SYGVKD. The DNA for the CDR3 is TGTGCCATCAGTGGTCGGACAGCAGAAGAAGCTTTCTTT. It encodes CAISGRTAEEAFF.

The chain carries TRBV5-3 and TRBJ1-5; D gene ambiguous. TRBV5-3 is identified as an open reading frame with a role that is uncertain. Trimming cost V 4 bases and J 2 bases, with 13 bases left between them. The CDR3 totals 15 residues. CDR3: CARSPPGVCNQPQHF. DNA for the CDR3: TGTGCCAGAAGCCCCCCGGGAGTCTGCAATCAGCCCCAGCATTTT.

The V call is TRBV7-9, the J call TRBJ2-7, with TRBD2 matching over 8 bases. This CDR3 comprises 14 residues. V lost 4 bases and J lost 7; bases outside the gene matches: 9. From germline, CDR1 is SEHNR and CDR2 FQNEAQ (reference sequence). The CDR3 sequence: CASSSGLVNWEQYF. In DNA, the CDR3 is TGTGCCAGCAGCTCGGGACTAGTCAATTGGGAGCAGTACTTC. The entire variable domain, with the rest obtained from reference TRBV7-9 and TRBJ2-7, is as follows: DTGVSQNPRHKITKRGQNVTFRCDPISEHNRLYWYRQTLGQGPEFLTYFQNEAQLEKSRLLSDRFSAERPKGSFSTLEIQRTEQGDSAMYLCASSSGLVNWEQYFGPGTRLTVT.

The J gene is TRBJ2-1, the V gene TRBV11-2; perhaps TRBD1 as D (6 bases). The germline gives CDR1 SGHAT, CDR2 FQNNGV. The ends were cut back, 4 bases at V and 4 bases at J, with 8 bases in the middle. The CDR3 length is 13 residues. CDR3 nucleotide sequence: TGTGCCAGCAGCTCCGGACAGTACAATGAGCAGTTCTTC. Translating it yields CASSSGQYNEQFF.

This chain links TRBV27 with TRBJ2-7; 9 bases map to TRBD2. V shed 7 bases, J shed 1 base, and the junction held 8 bases outside the gene matches. This CDR3 is built from 15 residues. Germline assignment: CDR1 MNHEY and CDR2 SMNVEV (reference sequence). This CDR3 is CASTPRGGGSYEQYF. Here the CDR3 DNA reads TGTGCCAGCACCCCGCGGGGGGGCGGGTCCTACGAGCAGTACTTC.

This clone was recorded once. The rearrangement links TRBV4-2 to TRBJ1-1; D is possibly TRBD1 (5 bases). V shed 2 bases and J shed 3 bases, with 16 bases lying between them. This CDR3 is 16 amino acids long. Germline V gene sequence: CDR1 LGHNA, CDR2 YNFKEQ. This CDR3 reads CASSQPREGRDTEAFF. The CDR3 bases are TGTGCCAGCAGCCAACCCCGGGAGGGACGGGACACTGAAGCTTTCTTT.

V is TRBV12-5 and J is TRBJ2-1; weak D call: TRBD2 (6 bases). In germline, CDR1 is LGHNT, CDR2 FRNRAP. This CDR3 is 15 amino acids long. V was shortened by 5 bases and J by 4 bases, with 15 bases between the two germline ends. CDR3 sequence reads: CASGLRESGYNEQFF. CDR3 DNA: TGTGCTAGTGGTCTTCGGGAGAGTGGGTACAATGAGCAGTTCTTC. Based on the CDR3 plus reference TRBV12-5 and TRBJ2-1, the full variable domain is DARVTQTPRHKVTEMGQEVTMRCQPILGHNTVFWYRQTMMQGLELLAYFRNRAPLDDSGMPKDRFSAEMPDATLATLKIQPSEPRDSAVYFCASGLRESGYNEQFFGPGTRLTVL.

V usage is TRBV19 and J usage is TRBJ1-3, with 8 bases identical to TRBD1. With V trimmed by 1 base and J by 4 bases, 12 bases remained unmatched. The germline V gene encodes CDR1 LNHDA and CDR2 SQIVND (reference sequence). CDR3 length: 18 amino acids. The CDR3 coding sequence is TGTGCCAGTAGTATAGCTTTCGGAGGACAGGGATCAGGAAACACCATATATTTT. Protein product: CASSIAFGGQGSGNTIYF.

This rearrangement joins TRBV2 to TRBJ2-7; 14 nucleotides match TRBD2. CDR1 is SNHLY, CDR2 FYNNEI, per germline. Trimming cost V 5 bases and J 0 bases; bases outside gene matches: 15. The CDR3 is made up of 20 amino acids. CDR3: CASSTERLAGGPPSSYEQYF. DNA of the CDR3: TGTGCCAGCAGTACCGAACGACTAGCGGGAGGGCCGCCGAGCTCCTACGAGCAGTACTTC.